The sequence of this TCR beta chain was determined in a study of blood T cells in healthy people across ages (dated by TCRdb to between 2014 and 2017). As for the study more broadly: In model experiments, template switching captured about one uniquely barcoded TCR beta cDNA molecule for every two T cells. The study measured age-related changes in TCR beta repertoire diversity using deep sequencing normalized with unique cDNA molecular identifiers. For two donors (one aged 18 to 29 and one aged 80 or older), the study analyzed two additional independent replicas of 1 million unique cDNA reads from the same blood draw. The donors were divided into four age groups: young (average roughly 15 years), middle-aged (approximately 39), aged (about 60) and long-lived (about 90). Donors of different ages were randomly distributed across sequencing lanes to avoid experimental bias. Results the study describes overall, beyond this receptor: Observed TCR beta diversity per million T cells fell roughly linearly with age, and a significant reduction was already apparent by age roughly 40. Bulk unsorted PBMC profiling prevented conclusive comparison of naive and antigen-experienced compartments. Donor CMV infection status was unknown, potentially confounding age-related changes in expanded clonotypes. Compared with the aged group, the long-lived group had more naive CD4+ T cells, fewer expanded clones and increased TCR diversity, suggesting age selection. Estimates of total diversity from one million sequenced T cells were regarded as lower bounds and underestimates. A strong correlation was found between observed TCR beta diversity and the percentage of naive T cells measured by flow cytometry.

Donors were roughly 40 systemically healthy Caucasian individuals from Russia aged roughly 6 to 90 years. Each donor gave roughly 9.5 milliliters of peripheral blood, collected into EDTA-treated Vacutainer tubes. Ficoll-Paque density-gradient centrifugation was used to isolate PBMCs, with at least 6 million obtained per sample. Total RNA, at least 6 micrograms per sample, was extracted from PBMCs with Trizol reagent. The percentages of naive CD45RAhigh/CD27high T cells were determined by flow cytometry on a PBMC aliquot from every donor. Remarks on this clonotype: Its antigen specificity is not known. Within one base of it there is no much larger clone, and no base qualities were kept.

Germline trimming amounts to 2 bases on V and 7 bases on J, with 6 as the count of junction bases outside the gene matches. The CDR3 has 14 amino acids, counting the end cysteine and phenylalanine. Of the read, only the CDR3 DNA is kept; its 42 bases are in frame from base 1. CDR1 and CDR2 (SGHAT, FQNNGV) derive from the germline V gene. Libraries were built with 5' RACE. Reads for this sample came from an Illumina HiSeq 2500. A second PCR of about 6 to 11 cycles was performed with a sample-barcoded 5' primer and a J-beta primer mix. A unique molecular identifier was introduced onto each TCR beta cDNA molecule by a template-switch 5' adaptor carrying 12 random nucleotides. Each sample yielded at least 2.5 million CDR3-containing paired-end reads. First-strand cDNA synthesis was performed from all RNA using the Mint cDNA synthesis kit, with priming by a TRBC-specific oligonucleotide. Following uracil-DNA glycosylase treatment, all cDNA underwent a first 18-cycle PCR with the universal primers M1SS and BC2_uni_R. The published analysis was carried out like this. For normalization, 1 million high-quality reads were randomly selected from each sample, with every read carrying a distinct molecular identifier. Instead of being binned into consensus sequences, reads with shared molecular identifiers were discarded. MiTCR, run with a Q25 quality threshold and the strictest error-elimination algorithm, handled CDR3 identification, clonotype clustering and error correction. A nonparametric unseen species model using Euler transformation provided a lower-bound estimate of total TCR beta diversity. TCRdb applied fastp at Q25 and MiXCR to the public reads, then kept only in-frame beta chains. A single entry per CDR3 protein holds the most common genes and DNA from its merged rows. V and J calls and clone size were set by TCRdb, not the authors. The sample table shows over a million distinct CDR3 sequences, and 35% to 50% are seen once. About 19% of the sample is held by the ten biggest clonotypes.

This TCR was recovered from an older woman in good health. The specimen was blood. The chain links TRBV11-2 with TRBJ2-7, with 9 junctional bases fitting TRBD1. The CDR3: CASSLMGQGNEQYF. The sequenced DNA: TGTGCCAGCAGCTTAATGGGACAGGGCAATGAGCAGTACTTC. Reference TRBV11-2 and TRBJ2-7 proteins supply the regions before and after the CDR3; the full variable domain is: EAGVAQSPRYKIIEKRQSVAFWCNPISGHATLYWYQQILGQGPKLLIQFQNNGVVDDSQLPKDRFSAERLKGVDSTLKIQPAKLEDSAVYLCASSLMGQGNEQYFGPGTRLTVT.